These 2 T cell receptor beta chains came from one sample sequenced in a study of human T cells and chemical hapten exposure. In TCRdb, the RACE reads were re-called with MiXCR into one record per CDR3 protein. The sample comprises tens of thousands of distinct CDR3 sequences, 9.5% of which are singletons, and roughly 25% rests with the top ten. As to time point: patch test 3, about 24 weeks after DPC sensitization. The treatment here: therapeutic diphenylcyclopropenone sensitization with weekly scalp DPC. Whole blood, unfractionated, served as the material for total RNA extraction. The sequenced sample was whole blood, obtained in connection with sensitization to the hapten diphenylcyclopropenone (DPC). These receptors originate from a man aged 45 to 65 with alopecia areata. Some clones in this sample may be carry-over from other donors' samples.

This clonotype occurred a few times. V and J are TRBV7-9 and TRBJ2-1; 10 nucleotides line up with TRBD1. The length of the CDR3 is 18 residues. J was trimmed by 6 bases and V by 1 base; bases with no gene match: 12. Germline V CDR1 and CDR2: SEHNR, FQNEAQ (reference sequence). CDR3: CASSLGQRGQGVGNEQFF. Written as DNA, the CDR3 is TGTGCCAGCAGCTTAGGACAGAGAGGACAGGGGGTTGGCAATGAGCAGTTCTTC.

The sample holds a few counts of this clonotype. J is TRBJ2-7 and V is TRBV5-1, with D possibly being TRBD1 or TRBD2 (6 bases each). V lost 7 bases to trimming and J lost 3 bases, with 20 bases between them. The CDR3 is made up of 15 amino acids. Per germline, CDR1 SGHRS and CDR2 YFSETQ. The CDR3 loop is CASARGGSGDYEQYF. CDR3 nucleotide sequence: TGCGCCAGCGCCCGAGGGGGGTCCGGAGACTACGAGCAGTACTTC.